This TCR beta chain emerged from a study of blood T cells in healthy people across ages. Study-level points and caveats: From one million sequenced T cells, diversity estimates were lower bounds.

Each sample yielded at least 6 million isolated PBMCs. Per sample, no less than 5 micrograms of total RNA were extracted. Alongside a J-beta primer mix, a sample-barcoded 5' primer served in a second PCR lasting about 6 to 11 cycles. TCRdb passed the 5' RACE reads through MiXCR, listing each CDR3 protein once. The sample yields about 900,000 distinct CDR3 sequences, 48% seen once. The CDR3 has 14 residues. Germline assignment: CDR1 MNHNY and CDR2 SVGAGI (reference sequence). Trimming pared 7 bases from V and 3 bases from J, leaving 16 bases between. On this clonotype itself: Antigen: not known.

The TCR sequence derives from a man aged 25-45 years in good health. The material sequenced was blood. V usage is TRBV6-6 and J usage is TRBJ2-7; maybe TRBD1 (5 bases). CDR3 in DNA: TGTGCCAGCACGTCAGGCAGGGTGGGCTACGAGCAGTACTTC. This gives the protein CASTSGRVGYEQYF.